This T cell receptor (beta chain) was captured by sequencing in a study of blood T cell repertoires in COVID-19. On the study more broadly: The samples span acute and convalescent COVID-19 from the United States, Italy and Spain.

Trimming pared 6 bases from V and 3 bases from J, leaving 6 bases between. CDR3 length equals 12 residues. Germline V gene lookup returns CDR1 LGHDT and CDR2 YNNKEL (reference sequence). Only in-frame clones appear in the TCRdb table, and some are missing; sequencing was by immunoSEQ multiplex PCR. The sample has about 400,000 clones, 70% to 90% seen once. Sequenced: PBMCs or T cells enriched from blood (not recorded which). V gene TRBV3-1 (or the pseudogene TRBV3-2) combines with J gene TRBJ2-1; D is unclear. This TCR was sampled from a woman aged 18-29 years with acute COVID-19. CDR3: CASSRSYNEQFF. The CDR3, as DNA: TGTGCCAGCAGTCGTAGCTACAATGAGCAGTTCTTC.